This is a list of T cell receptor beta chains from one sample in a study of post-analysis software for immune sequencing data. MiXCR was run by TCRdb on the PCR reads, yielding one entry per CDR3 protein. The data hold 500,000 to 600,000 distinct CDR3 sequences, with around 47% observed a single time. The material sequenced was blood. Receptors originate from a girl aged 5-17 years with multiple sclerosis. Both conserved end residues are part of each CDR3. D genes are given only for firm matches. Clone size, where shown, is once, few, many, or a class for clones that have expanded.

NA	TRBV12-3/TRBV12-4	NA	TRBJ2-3	CASSLAGRSSTDTQYF	TGTGCCAGCAGTTTAGCGGGCAGGTCTAGCACAGATACGCAGTATTTT
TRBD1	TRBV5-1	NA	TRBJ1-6	CASSPDGQGRSPLHF	TGCGCCAGCAGCCCGGATGGACAGGGAAGGTCACCCCTCCACTTT
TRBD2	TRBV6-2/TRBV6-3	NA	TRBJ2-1	CASSARGLAYEQFF	TGTGCCAGCAGTGCCAGGGGACTAGCCTATGAGCAGTTCTTC
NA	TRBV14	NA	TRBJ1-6	CASSQAQSNSPLHF	TGTGCCAGCAGCCAAGCACAGAGTAATTCACCCCTCCACTTT
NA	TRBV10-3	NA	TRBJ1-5	CTISDKGQPQHF	TGTACCATCAGTGATAAGGGGCAGCCCCAGCATTTT
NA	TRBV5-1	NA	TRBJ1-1	CASSWGRGRRNTEAFF	TGCGCCAGCAGCTGGGGGCGGGGGCGAAGGAACACTGAAGCTTTCTTT
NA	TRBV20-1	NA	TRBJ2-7	CSARDTDARHSYEQYF	TGCAGTGCTAGAGACACAGACGCGAGGCATTCCTACGAGCAGTACTTC
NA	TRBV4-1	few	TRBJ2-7	CASSQESAIGPSYEQYF	TGCGCCAGCAGCCAAGAATCTGCGATAGGCCCATCCTACGAGCAGTACTTC
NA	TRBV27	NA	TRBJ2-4	CASSSRPPGVAKNIQYF	TGTGCCAGCAGTTCACGCCCCCCAGGGGTGGCCAAAAACATTCAGTACTTC
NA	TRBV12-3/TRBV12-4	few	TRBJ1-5	CASRYGEGPYNQPQHF	TGTGCCAGCAGATATGGGGAGGGGCCCTACAATCAGCCCCAGCATTTT